The 32 T cell receptor beta chains given below trace back to one sample, sequenced in a study of immune characterization of retroperitoneal liposarcoma (dated by TCRdb to about 2019). Library preparation employed PCR. The sequencer listed for this sample is NextSeq 500. TCRdb reworked the public reads: Q25 trimming with fastp, MiXCR clone assembly, productive beta chains retained. Here each entry gathers all rows of one CDR3 protein and keeps the most common genes and DNA. The sample contains around 10,000 distinct CDR3 sequences, about a quarter of them found a single time. The ten biggest clones cover 8% to 9.5% of the sample. The sample taken for sequencing was tumor tissue. Every receptor here comes from a female donor with retroperitoneal liposarcoma.

This clonotype is medium-sized. The chain joins TRBV7-2 to TRBJ2-3; D call uncertain. The CDR3 runs to 12 residues. Germline V lookup: CDR1 SGHTA, CDR2 FQGNSA. The germline V and J ends were trimmed by 5 bases and 6 bases, with 9 bases remaining between them. This CDR3 is CASSPTGDTQYF. DNA for the CDR3: TGTGCCAGCAGCCCGACTGGGGATACGCAGTATTTT.

This clonotype occurred many times. The CDR3: CASTPTGFGGETQFF. CDR3 DNA: TGTGCCAGCACCCCGACAGGGTTTGGGGGAGAGACCCAGTTCTTC. The chain recombines TRBV25-1 with TRBJ2-1; TRBD1 agrees at 7 bases. The trim removed 7 bases at V and 13 bases at J, leaving 19 bases unmatched. The germline CDR1 and CDR2 sequences are MGHDK and SYGVNS. The CDR3 totals 15 residues.

This chain joins TRBV7-6 and TRBJ2-7, with TRBD2 identical over 12 bases. The J call may be in error: the DNA end matches TRBJ2-1 better. Looked up from germline, CDR1 is SGHVS and CDR2 is FNYEAQ. This CDR3 is built from 14 residues. The CDR3 here is CASNLAGGQDEQFF. The CDR3, as DNA: TGTGCCAGCAACCTAGCGGGAGGGCAAGATGAGCAGTTCTTC.

This clonotype was recorded many times. The genes are TRBV7-2 and TRBJ2-1; 7 bases match TRBD2. The closer fit of TRBJ2-7 to the DNA end suggests the J call may be wrong. This CDR3 has 15 residues. Germline CDR1 is SGHTA and CDR2 is FQGNSA. In nucleotides, the CDR3 is TGTGCCAGCAGCTTTCGGAGCGGGGATTACAATGAGCAGTACTTC. It specifies CASSFRSGDYNEQYF.

This clonotype is medium-sized within its sample. The CDR3 nucleotides read TGTGCCAGCAGTGAGTCAGGGGGCATAGAGACCCAGTACTTC. Amino acids: CASSESGGIETQYF. The rearrangement uses TRBV6-1 and TRBJ2-5; 8 bases map to TRBD1. The CDR3 is 14 residues long. Germline lookup yields CDR1 MNHNS and CDR2 SASEGT. V lost 3 bases, J lost 4 bases, and 4 bases stayed unmatched.

The chain joins TRBV10-2 to TRBJ2-1, with a possible D match to TRBD1 (5 bases). CDR3 length: 13 amino acids. The V end lost 7 bases, the J end lost 6 bases, and 13 bases lay between the germline ends. Germline V lookup: CDR1 WSHSY, CDR2 SAAADI. This chain's CDR3 is CASTGQRSNEQFF. DNA for the CDR3: TGCGCCAGCACAGGACAAAGATCCAATGAGCAGTTCTTC.

V is TRBV11-2 and J is TRBJ2-1; 7 positions match TRBD2. V was clipped by 3 bases and J by 10 bases; unmatched bases: 9. Germline CDR1 reads SGHAT; CDR2 reads FQNNGV. This CDR3 is 14 amino acids long. The CDR3 region is CASSFNSGDYEQFF. The CDR3 region has the DNA TGTGCCAGCAGCTTTAACAGTGGGGACTACGAGCAGTTCTTC.

V is TRBV5-1 and J is TRBJ2-5; D is ambiguous. V was pared by 4 bases and J by 4 bases, with 17 bases between. The CDR3 totals 15 residues. Germline V gene data show CDR1 as SGHRS and CDR2 as YFSETQ. CDR3 nucleotides: TGCGCCAGCAGCCCACAAGGGATCCGAGGAGAGACCCAGTACTTC. Encoded protein: CASSPQGIRGETQYF. Using reference TRBV5-1 and TRBJ2-5 for the parts outside the CDR3, the full variable domain is KAGVTQTPRYLIKTRGQQVTLSCSPISGHRSVSWYQQTPGQGLQFLFEYFSETQRNKGNFPGRFSGRQFSNSRSEMNVSTLELGDSALYLCASSPQGIRGETQYFGPGTRLLVL.

This clonotype was seen only a few times. The V and J genes are TRBV6-6 and TRBJ2-4; D is perhaps TRBD2 (8 bases). This CDR3 comprises 18 residues. Germline loops: CDR1 MNHNY, CDR2 SVGAGI (reference sequence). Trimming stripped 6 bases from V and 13 bases from J, with 34 bases between. CDR3 residues: CASRDTHRGRGDYNEQYF. CDR3 nucleotide sequence: TGTGCCAGCAGAGACACTCATAGGGGGCGGGGGGACTACAATGAGCAGTACTTC.

The chain links TRBV10-1 to TRBJ2-1, with unresolved D. The DNA matches TRBJ2-5 better at its end, which makes the J call doubtful. The CDR3 is 13 residues long. CDR1 is WNHNN, CDR2 SYGVQD, per germline (reference sequence). The CDR3: CASSEVGKETQYF. CDR3 nucleotide sequence: TGCGCCAGCAGTGAAGTGGGCAAAGAGACCCAGTACTTC.

Many counts were recorded for this clonotype. V usage is TRBV7-8 and J usage is TRBJ2-1; 10 bases fit TRBD2. This CDR3 contains 17 residues. The trim removed 2 bases at V and 0 bases at J, leaving 4 bases unmatched. Germline V lookup: CDR1 SGHVS, CDR2 FQNEAQ. CDR3 nucleotides: TGTGCCAGCAGCTTATTAGCGGGGGGACTCTCCTACAATGAGCAGTTCTTC. Encoded protein: CASSLLAGGLSYNEQFF.

This clonotype occurred a few times. The V call is TRBV7-6, the J call TRBJ2-2; D gene unclear. The CDR3 extends over 16 amino acids. Trimming shortened V by 0 bases and J by 0 bases, and 8 bases separated the two germline ends. The germline CDR1 and CDR2 sequences are SGHVS and FNYEAQ. As DNA, the CDR3 is TGTGCCAGCAGCTTAGCTCGATATTCGAACACCGGGGAGCTGTTTTTT. Protein product: CASSLARYSNTGELFF.

As to this clonotype: The germline gene is not matched at one end of the junction; a read error may be the cause. V gene TRBV6-2 or TRBV6-3 combines with J gene TRBJ1-4; TRBD1 agrees at 10 bases. CDR1 is MNHEY, CDR2 SVGEGT, per germline. The CDR3 covers 13 residues. The CDR3 spells CASTRQGAEKLFF. The CDR3 DNA reads TGTGCCAGCACCAGACAGGGGGCGGAAAAACTGTTCTTT.

This clonotype has more than one count but fewer than ten. The chain recombines TRBV6-1 with TRBJ2-1, with 7 bases aligning to TRBD2. The CDR3 extends over 16 amino acids. Germline V gene sequence: CDR1 MNHNS, CDR2 SASEGT. V dropped 3 bases and J dropped 0; count of bases not matched to a gene: 5. In DNA form, the CDR3 reads TGTGCCAGCAGTGAGCCATCTAGCGGCTCCTACAATGAGCAGTTCTTC. Protein: CASSEPSSGSYNEQFF.

The V gene is TRBV6-1, the J gene TRBJ1-3; 7 nucleotides line up with TRBD1. The CDR3 loop spans 14 amino acids. V was pared by 6 bases and J by 7 bases, with 9 bases of the junction left unmatched. The germline CDR1 and CDR2 sequences are MNHNS and SASEGT. CDR3 loop: CASRPDRVGNTIYF. CDR3 nucleotide sequence: TGTGCCAGCAGGCCTGACAGGGTCGGGAACACCATATATTTT.

The chain carries TRBV27 and TRBJ2-3; D is uncertain. With the DNA end fitting TRBJ2-7 better, the J assignment may be wrong. Germline V gives CDR1 MNHEY, CDR2 SMNVEV (reference sequence). The CDR3 has 11 residues. The CDR3: CASMRGDEQYF. CDR3 nucleotides: TGTGCCAGCATGCGTGGGGACGAGCAGTACTTC.

Sample share makes this clonotype medium-sized. J is TRBJ2-1 and V is TRBV6-4; the D gene is possibly TRBD2 (6 bases). Trimming stripped 2 bases from V and 9 bases from J, with 17 bases between. CDR1 is MRHNA and CDR2 is SNTAGT in the germline V gene. The CDR3 has 15 amino acids. CDR3: CASSDGDSEAAEQFF. The CDR3 nucleotides are TGTGCCAGCAGTGACGGGGACTCTGAAGCGGCTGAGCAGTTCTTC.

The rearrangement links TRBV7-3 to TRBJ2-1; 12 nucleotides match TRBD1. Trimming took 3 bases from V and 13 from J; bases not matched to a gene: 16. Per germline, CDR1 SGHTA and CDR2 FQGTGA. The CDR3 contains 17 residues. CDR3 residues: CASSLGTGGASQETQFF. The CDR3 DNA is TGTGCCAGCAGCTTGGGGACAGGGGGCGCGTCCCAAGAGACCCAGTTCTTC.

The chain joins TRBV6-1 to TRBJ2-1; D tentatively fits TRBD1 or TRBD2 (6 bases each). The DNA end lines up better with TRBJ2-7; the J call may be wrong. CDR1 and CDR2 (germline): MNHNS, SASEGT. The CDR3 spans 13 residues. The CDR3 loop is CASSLKGGDEQYF. CDR3 in DNA: TGTGCCAGCAGTCTCAAGGGGGGAGACGAGCAGTACTTC.

Within the sample, this clonotype is medium-sized. The chain uses TRBV10-2 and TRBJ2-1, with TRBD2 matching over 7 bases. The CDR3 runs to 14 residues. V lost 6 bases and J lost 5; bases outside the gene matches: 7. Germline loops: CDR1 WSHSY, CDR2 SAAADI. The CDR3 bases are TGCGCCAGCAGACCACGGGGGGATGACAATGAGCAGTTCTTC. Translation gives CASRPRGDDNEQFF.

This clonotype was recorded once. J is TRBJ2-4 and V is TRBV27; D is ambiguous. The DNA end is a closer match to TRBJ2-5, so the J assignment may be wrong. This CDR3 is 15 amino acids long. Germline CDR1 and CDR2: MNHEY and SMNVEV (reference sequence). The DNA of the CDR3 is TGTGCCAGCAGTGACAAGCAGGAGTACCAAGAGACCCAGTACTTC. Translating it yields CASSDKQEYQETQYF.

V usage is TRBV6-2 or TRBV6-3 and J usage is TRBJ2-1, with D tentatively TRBD2 (6 bases). Germline loops: CDR1 MNHEY, CDR2 SVGEGT. The V end lost 2 bases, the J end lost 13 bases, and 27 bases lay between the germline ends. This CDR3 has 17 residues. The chain's CDR3 is CASSYSRGRDFRETQFF. CDR3 coding DNA: TGTGCCAGCAGTTACAGCAGAGGCAGGGACTTTAGGGAGACCCAGTTCTTC.

This clonotype was recorded at least ten times. The chain joins TRBV12-3 or TRBV12-4 to TRBJ1-2, with 8 bases identical to TRBD1. The CDR3 covers 13 residues. V shed 7 bases, J shed 6 bases, and the junction held 7 bases outside the gene matches. CDR3 DNA sequence: TGTGCCAGCAATGGACAGGGTGGCCATGGCTACACCTTC. Translating it yields CASNGQGGHGYTF.

This clonotype occurred many times. This rearrangement joins TRBV11-3 to TRBJ2-7; a weak D match, TRBD2 (5 bases). Looked up from germline, CDR1 is SGHNT and CDR2 is YENEEA. The CDR3 loop spans 14 amino acids. V dropped 1 base and J dropped 0 bases, with 7 bases sitting between them. The CDR3 reads CASSLGGSSYEQYF. In DNA form, the CDR3 reads TGTGCCAGCAGCTTAGGAGGGAGCTCCTACGAGCAGTACTTC.

This clonotype was observed many times. In DNA form, the CDR3 reads TGTGCCAGCAGCTTAGTCGGTCAGGGGAATTCACCCCTCCACTTT. Its translation is CASSLVGQGNSPLHF. J is TRBJ1-6 and V is TRBV7-6; a possible D gene is TRBD1 (6 bases). Germline CDR1 reads SGHVS; CDR2 reads FNYEAQ. Trimming removed 1 base from V and 7 bases from J, with 11 bases in between. This CDR3 has 15 amino acids. Variable domain in full (rest from reference TRBV7-6 and TRBJ1-6): GAGVSQSPRYKVTKRGQDVALRCDPISGHVSLYWYRQALGQGPEFLTYFNYEAQQDKSGLPNDRFSAERPEGSISTLTIQRTEQRDSAMYRCASSLVGQGNSPLHFGNGTRLTVT.

CDR3 sequence: CASSPGWRGYNEQYF. The CDR3 bases are TGTGCCAGCAGCCCCGGCTGGAGGGGGTACAATGAGCAGTACTTC. The chain links TRBV6-2 or TRBV6-3 to TRBJ2-1; possibly TRBD1 or TRBD2 for D (6 bases each). The DNA end favors TRBJ2-7, so the J call may be wrong. CDR1 is MNHEY and CDR2 is SVGEGT in the germline V gene. The CDR3 contains 15 residues.

This clonotype appeared many times. The gene calls are TRBV6-1 and TRBJ2-5; TRBD2 matches at 12 bases. CDR3 size: 16 residues. The junction had 6 bases not matched to a gene; V was cut back by 6 bases and J by 1 base. The V gene's germline CDR1 is MNHNS and CDR2 SASEGT. DNA for the CDR3: TGTGCCAGCAGCTCCGGACTAGCGGGGTTCCAAGAGACCCAGTACTTC. Translating it yields CASSSGLAGFQETQYF.

This clonotype is deemed medium-sized. The rearrangement links TRBV6-1 to TRBJ2-5, with D perhaps TRBD1 (6 bases). The CDR3 spans 13 residues. Trimming removed 6 bases from V and 4 bases from J, with 12 bases in between. Germline loops: CDR1 MNHNS, CDR2 SASEGT. CDR3: CASRSGQLETQYF. The CDR3 DNA follows: TGTGCCAGCAGAAGCGGACAGTTAGAGACCCAGTACTTC.

This clonotype ranks as medium-sized. The rearrangement joins TRBV6-1 to TRBJ2-1; no clear D gene. The J call is doubtful: the DNA matches TRBJ2-7 better. The CDR3 has 17 residues. Germline V lookup: CDR1 MNHNS, CDR2 SASEGT. CDR3 DNA sequence: TGTGCCACCGCAAAAACCCCTGGGGTTTGGCCGTACAATGAGCAGTACTTC. This sequence encodes CATAKTPGVWPYNEQYF.

The rearrangement uses TRBV11-3 and TRBJ2-7; the match to TRBD2 covers 9 bases. CDR1 is SGHNT, CDR2 YENEEA, per germline. The V segment lost 0 bases and the J segment 7 bases; nucleotides outside the gene matches: 10. The CDR3 consists of 16 residues. DNA of the CDR3: TGTGCCAGCAGCTTAGAATTAGCGGGAGACGGCGATGAGCAGTACTTC. It specifies CASSLELAGDGDEQYF. Full variable domain (remainder filled in from reference TRBV11-3 and TRBJ2-7): EAGVVQSPRYKIIEKKQPVAFWCNPISGHNTLYWYLQNLGQGPELLIRYENEEAVDDSQLPKDRFSAERLKGVDSTLKIQPAELGDSAVYLCASSLELAGDGDEQYFGPGTRLTVT.

By share, this clonotype counts as large. The CDR3 loop is CASSETPPPEQFF. CDR3 nucleotides: TGCGCCAGCAGTGAAACACCTCCCCCCGAGCAGTTCTTC. The gene calls are TRBV10-2 and TRBJ2-1, with D unresolved. The CDR3 is 13 amino acids. V was shortened by 3 bases and J by 10 bases, with 13 bases between the two germline ends. Germline loops: CDR1 WSHSY, CDR2 SAAADI.

The V gene is TRBV4-3, the J gene TRBJ2-7; TRBD2 matches 7 bases. V shed 1 base, J shed 7 bases, and the junction held 10 bases outside the gene matches. The germline CDR1 and CDR2 sequences are LGHNA and YSLEER. CDR3 length: 15 residues. CDR3 protein: CASSQAGGTYNEQYF. Here the CDR3 DNA reads TGCGCCAGCAGCCAAGCGGGGGGAACTTACAATGAGCAGTACTTC.